Shown below are 23 T cell receptor beta chains from a single sample sequenced in a study of response to subunit inactivated influenza vaccine. TCRdb reprocessed the RT-PCR reads with MiXCR, giving one entry per CDR3 protein. This sample yields 550,000 to 600,000 distinct CDR3 sequences, of which about 11% are seen a single time; 10% belongs to the top ten. The input for sequencing was PBMCs from blood, taken on the day of vaccination. Receptors were obtained from a man in his forties or fifties who received an inactivated influenza vaccine.

There are a few counts of this clonotype. The chain is built from TRBV7-8 and TRBJ2-2, with TRBD2 matching over 10 bases. Germline lookup yields CDR1 SGHVS and CDR2 FQNEAQ. The CDR3 runs 20 residues. The junction had 15 bases not matched to a gene; V was cut back by 1 base and J by 4 bases. The CDR3 DNA sequence: TGTGCCAGCAGCTTAGGGTCGACTTGGCTAGCGGGAGCCGGCACCGGGGAGCTGTTTTTT. This translates into CASSLGSTWLAGAGTGELFF.

This clonotype was detected a few times. This rearrangement joins TRBV20-1 to TRBJ2-3, with a possible D match to TRBD2 (5 bases). V was cut by 3 bases and J by 6 bases, with 16 bases left in between. Per the germline V gene, CDR1 is DFQATT and CDR2 is SNEGSKA (reference sequence). CDR3 length: 14 amino acids. The CDR3 region has the DNA TGCAGTGCTAGGTATACGGGGATCTCTGATACGCAGTATTTT. Translating it yields CSARYTGISDTQYF.

This clonotype was found many times. V is TRBV20-1 and J is TRBJ2-1, with 10 bases fitting TRBD1. This CDR3 is 16 amino acids long. From germline, CDR1 is DFQATT and CDR2 SNEGSKA (reference sequence). V gave up 6 bases and J gave up 5 bases; unmatched junction bases: 13. DNA of the CDR3: TGCAGTGCCCAGCCCCTCGGACAGGGGGTACACAATGAGCAGTTCTTC. It translates to CSAQPLGQGVHNEQFF.

The chain couples TRBV7-2 to TRBJ2-1; D may correspond to TRBD1 or TRBD2 (7 bases each). Germline CDR1 SGHTA, CDR2 FQGNSA. V was pared by 4 bases and J by 4 bases, with 17 bases between. The CDR3 covers 16 residues. This CDR3 reads CASSSRGRGIYNEQFF. The CDR3 coding sequence is TGTGCCAGCAGCTCGAGGGGGCGGGGGATTTACAATGAGCAGTTCTTC.

This clonotype was recorded many times. V gene TRBV6-2 or TRBV6-3 combines with J gene TRBJ2-1, with 9 bases identical to TRBD1. V trimming: 5 bases; J trimming: 14 bases; junction bases outside the gene matches: 7. The CDR3 has 12 residues. Germline V gene data show CDR1 as MNHEY and CDR2 as SVGEGT. Here the CDR3 reads CASSRSGQGKFF. CDR3 nucleotides: TGTGCCAGCAGTCGGTCGGGACAGGGAAAGTTCTTC.

The rearrangement uses TRBV24-1 and TRBJ2-5, with D perhaps TRBD1 (5 bases). Trimming removed 1 base at V and 1 base at J, with 15 bases between. Germline values: CDR1 KGHDR, CDR2 SFDVKD. The CDR3 extends over 17 amino acids. CDR3 in DNA: TGTGCCACCAGTGATTTTCTAGAGACAGACTGCCAAGAGACCCAGTACTTC. Protein: CATSDFLETDCQETQYF.

The sample holds a few counts of this clonotype. This rearrangement joins TRBV20-1 to TRBJ2-1, with 13 bases fitting TRBD2. Trimming took 4 bases from V and 4 from J; bases not matched to a gene: 4. This CDR3 spans 15 amino acids. Germline V gene sequence: CDR1 DFQATT, CDR2 SNEGSKA (reference sequence). CDR3: CSATGTSGNYNEQFF. Here the CDR3 DNA reads TGCAGTGCTACCGGGACTAGCGGGAATTACAATGAGCAGTTCTTC.

The chain has TRBV6-1 and TRBJ2-7, with D perhaps matching TRBD2 (6 bases). The CDR3 contains 14 residues. V lost 4 bases, J lost 3 bases, and 13 bases lay in between. Germline V CDR1 and CDR2: MNHNS, SASEGT. CDR3 region: CASSGGGGIYEQYF. The CDR3 region has the DNA TGTGCCAGCAGTGGCGGTGGGGGGATCTACGAGCAGTACTTC.

CDR3 nucleotides: TGTGCCAGCAGCTTAGCGGTGACCCAGTACTTC. Its protein is CASSLAVTQYF. The chain recombines TRBV7-2 with TRBJ2-5, with D unresolved. This CDR3 has 11 residues. Germline CDR1 is SGHTA and CDR2 is FQGNSA. Deletions cut 0 bases from V and 7 bases from J, with 3 bases between.

This clonotype was counted only a few times. V usage is TRBV7-9 and J usage is TRBJ2-7; D is ambiguous. Trimming took 6 bases from V and 6 from J, leaving 9 bases between them. This CDR3 spans 11 amino acids. Germline CDR1 is SEHNR and CDR2 is FQNEAQ (reference sequence). The CDR3 DNA is TGTGCCAGCAGTGATCATGGCGAGCAGTACTTC. It is translated as CASSDHGEQYF. The full variable domain, with the rest looked up from reference TRBV7-9 and TRBJ2-7, is DTGVSQNPRHKITKRGQNVTFRCDPISEHNRLYWYRQTLGQGPEFLTYFQNEAQLEKSRLLSDRFSAERPKGSFSTLEIQRTEQGDSAMYLCASSDHGEQYFGPGTRLTVT.

The rearrangement links TRBV5-6 to TRBJ2-7, with a possible D match to TRBD1 (5 bases). V was pared by 4 bases and J by 6 bases, with 20 bases between. The CDR3 totals 15 residues. Germline V CDR1 and CDR2: SGHDT, YYEEEE. CDR3 sequence: CASSPFQTVPGEQYF. CDR3 nucleotide sequence: TGTGCCAGCAGCCCTTTCCAGACAGTACCCGGCGAGCAGTACTTC.

This clonotype has only a few counts. The J gene is TRBJ1-1, the V gene TRBV7-9; D is unclear. Germline CDR1 and CDR2: SEHNR and FQNEAQ (reference sequence). The CDR3 is made up of 11 amino acids. V lost 3 bases and J 9 bases, leaving 8 bases between the germline ends. CDR3 amino acids: CASSFGGKAFF. CDR3 coding DNA: TGTGCCAGCAGCTTCGGCGGGAAAGCTTTCTTT.

Ten or more counts support this clonotype. The chain has TRBV5-1 and TRBJ2-1; TRBD1 is a possible D gene (5 bases). The germline CDR1 and CDR2 sequences are SGHRS and YFSETQ. Trimming cost V 2 bases and J 5 bases, with 8 bases left between them. The CDR3 consists of 13 residues. CDR3 nucleotide sequence: TGCGCCAGCAGCTTCACACAGGACAATGAGCAGTTCTTC. This codes for CASSFTQDNEQFF.

This clonotype was recorded a few times. The chain employs TRBV20-1 and TRBJ2-3; 7 bases align to TRBD1. This CDR3 contains 16 residues. With V trimmed by 2 bases and J by 2 bases, 10 bases remained unmatched. CDR1 and CDR2 (germline): DFQATT, SNEGSKA (reference sequence). CDR3 sequence (DNA): TGCAGTGCTAGACATCCGGGACAGAGTTTCACAGATACGCAGTATTTT. Protein product: CSARHPGQSFTDTQYF.

V is TRBV11-2 and J is TRBJ2-2; 8 positions agree with TRBD2. CDR3 length: 17 residues. The V gene's germline CDR1 is SGHAT and CDR2 FQNNGV. V dropped 1 base and J dropped 3; count of bases not matched to a gene: 7. The CDR3, as DNA: TGTGCCAGCAGCTTAGGCCCCACTAGCGGCTACACCGGGGAGCTGTTTTTT. Translating it yields CASSLGPTSGYTGELFF.

This chain links TRBV7-9 with TRBJ2-2; D could derive from TRBD1 or TRBD2 (6 bases each). The V and J ends lost 4 bases and 6 bases respectively, with 9 bases between them. The CDR3 length is 13 residues. CDR1 is SEHNR, CDR2 FQNEAQ, per germline (reference sequence). As DNA, the CDR3 is TGTGCCAGCAGCTCGGGGGCCGCCGGGGAGCTGTTTTTT. As protein: CASSSGAAGELFF.

The chain carries TRBV30 and TRBJ2-2; 8 bases are shared with TRBD1. After removal of 5 bases from V and 5 bases from J, the junction contained 7 bases not matched to a gene. This CDR3 region has 14 residues. The V gene's germline CDR1 is GTSNPN and CDR2 SVGIG (reference sequence). CDR3 loop: CAWCRGLVTGELFF. The CDR3 nucleotides are TGTGCCTGGTGCAGGGGGCTGGTTACCGGGGAGCTGTTTTTT.

This clonotype was counted many times. The chain has TRBV7-9 and TRBJ1-2; TRBD1 might be the D (5 bases). CDR1 and CDR2 (germline): SEHNR, FQNEAQ (reference sequence). CDR3 size: 13 residues. V was cut by 2 bases and J by 4 bases, with 8 bases left in between. CDR3 in DNA: TGTGCCAGCAGCTTACGGGGGTTCTATGGCTACACCTTC. Amino acids: CASSLRGFYGYTF.

This clonotype was counted many times. CDR3 DNA: TGCGCCAGCAGCTTGGAGAAGACTAGCGGGAGTAGGAATGAGCAGTTCTTC. Protein: CASSLEKTSGSRNEQFF. The chain joins TRBV5-1 to TRBJ2-1, with 12 bases identical to TRBD2. Per the germline V gene, CDR1 is SGHRS and CDR2 is YFSETQ. The ends lost 0 bases at V and 7 bases at J; junction bases unmatched: 8. This CDR3 is 17 amino acids long.

The chain carries TRBV5-6 and TRBJ2-7, with unresolved D. This CDR3 is 13 amino acids long. Germline CDR1 and CDR2: SGHDT and YYEEEE. V was clipped by 4 bases and J by 9 bases, with 17 bases between them. The CDR3 loop is CASSTGPVFPQYF. The CDR3 DNA reads TGTGCCAGCAGCACCGGTCCCGTCTTCCCGCAGTACTTC.

This clonotype has more than one count but fewer than ten. The chain links TRBV5-1 to TRBJ2-2; no clear D gene. Germline V gives CDR1 SGHRS, CDR2 YFSETQ. This CDR3 region has 14 residues. Deletions cut 0 bases from V and 8 bases from J, with 11 bases between. The CDR3 spells CASSLGMTSGELFF. DNA for the CDR3: TGCGCCAGCAGCTTGGGGATGACTTCTGGGGAGCTGTTTTTT.

This rearrangement joins TRBV4-2 to TRBJ2-7; 8 nucleotides agree with TRBD1. The CDR3 is 15 residues long. Per the germline V gene, CDR1 is LGHNA and CDR2 is YNFKEQ. The V segment lost 4 bases and the J segment 0 bases; nucleotides outside the gene matches: 5. CDR3 sequence reads: CASSLRDRSSYEQYF. The CDR3 coding sequence is TGTGCCAGCAGCCTCCGGGACAGGAGCTCCTACGAGCAGTACTTC.

This clonotype was found many times. The chain employs TRBV28 and TRBJ2-3, with 12 bases identical to TRBD2. Germline V gives CDR1 MDHEN, CDR2 SYDVKM. V shed 5 bases, J shed 5 bases, and the junction held 17 bases outside the gene matches. This CDR3 comprises 19 residues. DNA of the CDR3: TGTGCCAGCAGTCTCCCCCTTCCCTCACTAGCGGGAGGTCGAGATACGCAGTATTTT. Its translation is CASSLPLPSLAGGRDTQYF.